The 18 T cell receptor beta chains in this list originate from one sample, sequenced in a study of blood T cell repertoires in COVID-19. Profiling relied on immunoSEQ multiplex PCR, and the TCRdb table lists in-frame clones only, not all of them. The data contain 250,000 to 400,000 clones, less than 85% of them singletons. The sequencing input was PBMCs or T cells enriched from blood (not recorded which). The receptors here all came from a woman younger than 45 who had been exposed to COVID-19.

The rearrangement uses TRBV7-9 and TRBJ2-1, with 13 positions matching TRBD2. This CDR3 spans 19 amino acids. With V trimmed by 1 base and J by 0 bases, 6 bases remained unmatched. Germline V gene sequence: CDR1 SEHNR, CDR2 FQNEAQ (reference sequence). CDR3 in DNA: TGTGCCAGCAGCTTAGGGACTAGCGGGGGCGATAGCTCCTACAATGAGCAGTTCTTC. Its protein is CASSLGTSGGDSSYNEQFF.

This rearrangement joins TRBV4-2 to TRBJ2-7; TRBD1 matches 9 bases. This CDR3 region has 15 residues. V gave up 1 base and J gave up 2 bases; unmatched junction bases: 3. Per germline, CDR1 LGHNA and CDR2 YNFKEQ. The CDR3 DNA reads as TGTGCCAGCAGCCAAGGGACAGGGGATCCCTACGAGCAGTACTTC. It is translated as CASSQGTGDPYEQYF.

The J gene is TRBJ1-2, the V gene TRBV7-9, with 7 bases fitting TRBD1. The length of the CDR3 is 15 residues. The germline gives CDR1 SEHNR, CDR2 FQNEAQ (reference sequence). Trimming took 3 bases from V and 6 from J; bases not matched to a gene: 10. The CDR3 protein is CASSFTGTAWHGYTF. DNA for the CDR3: TGTGCCAGCAGCTTTACCGGGACAGCCTGGCATGGCTACACCTTC.

Worth noting for this clone: Other DNA variants within this sample encode the same CDR3. The chain couples TRBV5-1 to TRBJ2-1; the D gene is possibly TRBD2 (5 bases). Germline-derived CDR1 and CDR2 are SGHRS and YFSETQ. Trimming left V 0 bases short and J 1 base short, with 11 bases between. This CDR3 is 16 amino acids long. The CDR3 region is CASSLALADSYNEQFF. As DNA, the CDR3 is TGCGCCAGCAGCTTGGCGCTAGCTGATTCCTACAATGAGCAGTTCTTC.

The count of this clone is one. This chain joins TRBV28 and TRBJ1-2; D is unclear. Trimming took 1 base from V and 7 from J, leaving 10 bases between them. The CDR3 has 13 amino acids. Germline V gene data show CDR1 as MDHEN and CDR2 as SYDVKM. The CDR3 region is CASSLYSSGGYTF. DNA for the CDR3: TGTGCCAGCAGTTTATACTCGAGCGGTGGCTACACCTTC.

This chain uses TRBV6-5 with TRBJ1-4; the D is unclear. The CDR3 runs 16 residues. CDR1 is MNHEY and CDR2 is SVGAGI in the germline V gene. With 0 bases removed from V and 2 bases from J, the gap between germline ends came to 10 bases. CDR3 sequence reads: CASSYSFRTTNEKLFF. The CDR3 DNA follows: TGTGCCAGCAGTTACTCGTTCAGAACGACTAATGAAAAACTGTTTTTT.

The chain has TRBV27 and TRBJ1-5; possibly TRBD1 for D (5 bases). This CDR3 is 16 amino acids long. CDR1 is MNHEY and CDR2 is SMNVEV in the germline V gene (reference sequence). V was cut by 0 bases and J by 7 bases, with 16 bases left in between. This CDR3 is CASSLSAGKFGQPQHF. The CDR3 DNA follows: TGTGCCAGCAGTTTATCAGCAGGGAAGTTCGGACAGCCCCAGCATTTT.

The chain has TRBV28 and TRBJ2-3, with 10 nucleotides matching TRBD1. The trim removed 2 bases at V and 2 bases at J, leaving 1 base unmatched. Germline assignment: CDR1 MDHEN and CDR2 SYDVKM. The CDR3 length is 15 residues. The CDR3 spells CASSLGTGDTDTQYF. CDR3 DNA sequence: TGTGCCAGCAGTTTAGGGACAGGGGACACAGATACGCAGTATTTT.

This chain links TRBV28 with TRBJ2-1; 8 bases are shared with TRBD2. Germline-derived CDR1 and CDR2 are MDHEN and SYDVKM. The CDR3 covers 15 residues. J gave up 10 bases and V 7 bases, and 15 bases lay outside the gene matches. The chain's CDR3 is CASTPIKAGDWEQFF. The CDR3 DNA is TGTGCCAGCACCCCCATCAAAGCGGGAGATTGGGAGCAGTTCTTC.

The genes are TRBV11-3 and TRBJ2-1; 9 bases agree with TRBD1. CDR3 size: 15 residues. The germline CDR1 and CDR2 sequences are SGHNT and YENEEA. The V gene end was trimmed by 6 bases and the J gene end by 7 bases; junction bases not matched to a gene: 10. CDR3 region: CASSSPGTGRNEQFF. As DNA, the CDR3 is TGTGCCAGCAGTTCCCCCGGGACAGGGCGAAATGAGCAGTTCTTC.

Details on this clone: In the same sample, other DNA sequences code for this CDR3. The rearrangement joins TRBV30 to TRBJ2-1, with D perhaps matching TRBD1 (6 bases). Germline loops: CDR1 GTSNPN, CDR2 SVGIG (reference sequence). This CDR3 has 12 residues. V dropped 5 bases and J dropped 6 bases, with 11 bases sitting between them. The CDR3 bases are TGTGCCTGGTCGACAGGAGGCAATGAGCAGTTCTTC. This codes for CAWSTGGNEQFF.

The CDR3 coding sequence is TGTGCCAGCAGCCCGGGGGACAGGGTTGAAAAACTGTTTTTT. Its translation is CASSPGDRVEKLFF. The chain carries TRBV7-2 and TRBJ1-4; 9 bases are shared with TRBD1. CDR1 and CDR2 (germline): SGHTA, FQGNSA. The V gene end was trimmed by 5 bases and the J gene end by 7 bases; junction bases not matched to a gene: 5. The CDR3 length is 14 residues.

Written as DNA, the CDR3 is TGCAGCGTTTGGACAGGTCAAGAGACCCAGTACTTC. Amino acid sequence: CSVWTGQETQYF. V gene TRBV29-1 combines with J gene TRBJ2-5; 7 nucleotides match TRBD1. J lost 2 bases, V lost 5 bases, and 2 bases had no gene match. Germline V gene data show CDR1 as SQVTM and CDR2 as ANQGSEA. The CDR3 is made up of 12 amino acids.

The rearrangement joins TRBV5-5 to TRBJ2-2; 9 positions agree with TRBD1. The CDR3 runs to 16 residues. After removal of 4 bases from V and 3 bases from J, the junction contained 7 bases not matched to a gene. Germline CDR1 is SGHKS and CDR2 is YYEKEE (reference sequence). DNA of the CDR3: TGTGCCAGCAGCACGAACAGGGGGCGGGACACCGGGGAGCTGTTTTTT. It yields the protein CASSTNRGRDTGELFF.

V is TRBV27 and J is TRBJ2-3; D might be TRBD2 (6 bases). This CDR3 comprises 16 residues. Germline CDR1 is MNHEY and CDR2 is SMNVEV (reference sequence). V was shortened by 3 bases and J by 6 bases, with 19 bases between the two germline ends. The CDR3 protein is CASSLKAGSSGDTQYF. CDR3 in DNA: TGTGCCAGCAGTTTGAAGGCGGGATCAAGTGGGGATACGCAGTATTTT.

The chain has TRBV2 and TRBJ1-5, with D tentatively TRBD1 (5 bases). With 0 bases removed from V and 9 bases from J, the gap between germline ends came to 15 bases. In germline, CDR1 is SNHLY, CDR2 FYNNEI. The length of the CDR3 is 15 residues. The DNA of the CDR3 is TGTGCCAGCAGTGAAGCGAGACCCCCAGGGCCGCCCCAGCATTTT. Its protein product is CASSEARPPGPPQHF.

The rearrangement uses TRBV4-1 and TRBJ2-3; D not certain. The V end lost 2 bases, the J end lost 6 bases, and 12 bases lay between the germline ends. Germline assignment: CDR1 MGHRA and CDR2 YSYEKL. There are 14 residues in the CDR3. As DNA, the CDR3 is TGCGCCAGCAGCCAACGCCCAAATGAGGATACGCAGTATTTT. This codes for CASSQRPNEDTQYF.

This clone appeared a single time. The chain has TRBV3-1 (or the pseudogene TRBV3-2) and TRBJ2-1; 12 bases agree with TRBD2. The junction had 5 bases not matched to a gene; V was cut back by 1 base and J by 7 bases. Germline values: CDR1 LGHDT, CDR2 YNNKEL (reference sequence). This CDR3 is 16 amino acids long. The CDR3 nucleotides are TGTGCCAGCAGCCAAGGGCAGACTAGCGGGAGAAATGAGCAGTTCTTC. Protein sequence: CASSQGQTSGRNEQFF.